Below, 12 T cell receptor beta chains from the same sample are listed, as sequenced in a study of blood T cell repertoires in COVID-19. TCRdb keeps only in-frame clones here, not all; method: immunoSEQ multiplex PCR. The sample contains around 60,000 clones, roughly 77% of which appear only once. The source material was peripheral blood. The receptors were gathered from a man aged 80 or over with acute or convalescent COVID-19.

V usage is TRBV19 and J usage is TRBJ2-4; D may be TRBD1 (5 bases). In germline, CDR1 is LNHDA, CDR2 SQIVND (reference sequence). The CDR3 extends over 14 amino acids. Trimming removed 3 bases at V and 6 bases at J, with 12 bases between. In DNA, the CDR3 is TGTGCCAGTAGTATTCCAGGGCGCGGAAACATTCAGTACTTC. It specifies CASSIPGRGNIQYF. The full variable domain, with the rest looked up from reference TRBV19 and TRBJ2-4, is DGGITQSPKYLFRKEGQNVTLSCEQNLNHDAMYWYRQDPGQGLRLIYYSQIVNDFQKGDIAEGYSVSREKKESFPLTVTSAQKNPTAFYLCASSIPGRGNIQYFGAGTRLSVL.

J is TRBJ1-6 and V is TRBV10-3; 7 bases line up with TRBD1. CDR1 and CDR2 (germline): ENHRY, SYGVKD. V gave up 4 bases and J gave up 4 bases; unmatched junction bases: 7. The CDR3 length is 16 residues. The CDR3 sequence is CAISGTGGPYNSPLHF. The CDR3, as DNA: TGTGCCATCAGTGGGACAGGTGGTCCGTATAATTCACCCCTCCACTTT.

This chain joins TRBV27 and TRBJ1-5; D possibly corresponds to TRBD1 (5 bases). The CDR3 has 14 amino acids. V was pared by 8 bases and J by 2 bases, with 13 bases between. CDR1 and CDR2 from the germline V gene are MNHEY and SMNVEV (reference sequence). The CDR3 here is CASGPRGGNQPQHF. The DNA for the CDR3 is TGTGCCAGCGGGCCAAGGGGTGGCAATCAGCCCCAGCATTTT.

This chain connects TRBV19 to TRBJ2-2, with D hard to call. The CDR3 has 15 residues. In germline, CDR1 is LNHDA, CDR2 SQIVND (reference sequence). The V gene lost 6 bases and the J gene lost 1 base, with 12 bases spanning the gap. CDR3 residues: CASRAPSLNTGELFF. For the CDR3, the DNA is TGTGCCAGTAGAGCACCCTCCTTGAACACCGGGGAGCTGTTTTTT.

This clone was picked up a small number of times. The chain joins TRBV7-9 to TRBJ2-1; 13 bases fit TRBD2. The CDR3 runs to 18 residues. V gave up 3 bases and J gave up 4 bases; unmatched junction bases: 9. Looked up from germline, CDR1 is SEHNR and CDR2 is FQNEAQ (reference sequence). This CDR3 is CASSFGLAGARMYNEQFF. The CDR3 DNA reads as TGTGCCAGCAGCTTCGGACTAGCGGGGGCTCGAATGTACAATGAGCAGTTCTTC. The variable domain in full, completed from reference TRBV7-9 and TRBJ2-1, reads DTGVSQNPRHKITKRGQNVTFRCDPISEHNRLYWYRQTLGQGPEFLTYFQNEAQLEKSRLLSDRFSAERPKGSFSTLEIQRTEQGDSAMYLCASSFGLAGARMYNEQFFGPGTRLTVL.

The rearrangement joins TRBV4-2 to TRBJ2-5; the match to TRBD2 covers 7 bases. The CDR3 extends over 15 amino acids. Trimming removed 2 bases from V and 3 bases from J; junction bases left unmatched: 6. Germline CDR1 is LGHNA and CDR2 is YNFKEQ. The CDR3 sequence: CASSQRTSGEETQYF. The CDR3 DNA follows: TGTGCCAGCAGCCAACGGACTAGTGGGGAAGAGACCCAGTACTTC.

This clone was observed once. The chain combines TRBV6-5 with TRBJ1-2; maybe TRBD1 (5 bases). Trimming removed 5 bases at V and 2 bases at J, with 12 bases between. From germline, CDR1 is MNHEY and CDR2 SVGAGI. The CDR3 contains 14 residues. The CDR3 region has the DNA TGTGCCAGCAGTACTGGGGCAGGGAACTATGGCTACACCTTC. This encodes CASSTGAGNYGYTF.

This clone was observed a single time. The chain has TRBV6-1 and TRBJ1-2; 8 bases line up with TRBD1. The CDR3 has 16 amino acids. V trimming: 2 bases; J trimming: 4 bases; junction bases outside the gene matches: 9. CDR1 and CDR2 (germline): MNHNS, SASEGT. CDR3 bases: TGTGCCAGCAGTGAAAACAGGGGGTATAGTGGCTATGGCTACACCTTC. It encodes CASSENRGYSGYGYTF.

This chain connects TRBV6-6 to TRBJ2-5, with 10 bases lining up with TRBD2. This CDR3 region has 15 residues. Germline CDR1 MNHNY, CDR2 SVGAGI (reference sequence). V was pared by 3 bases and J by 2 bases, with 3 bases of the junction left unmatched. DNA for the CDR3: TGTGCCAGCAGTTATTATAGCGGGGGGCAAGAGACCCAGTACTTC. Translated: CASSYYSGGQETQYF.

The rearrangement uses TRBV5-1 and TRBJ1-4, with TRBD1 matching over 8 bases. With 2 bases clipped from V and 6 bases from J, the junction kept 3 bases outside the gene matches. This CDR3 region has 14 residues. Germline V CDR1 and CDR2: SGHRS, YFSETQ. CDR3 sequence: CASSFTGGDEKLFF. CDR3 DNA: TGCGCCAGCAGCTTCACAGGGGGTGATGAAAAACTGTTTTTT.

This rearrangement joins TRBV4-1 to TRBJ1-2; D uncertain. This CDR3 spans 15 amino acids. Germline loops: CDR1 MGHRA, CDR2 YSYEKL. With 1 base removed from V and 4 bases from J, the gap between germline ends came to 13 bases. The CDR3 sequence is CASSQASSGFYGYTF. The CDR3, as DNA: TGCGCCAGCAGCCAAGCAAGTTCGGGGTTCTATGGCTACACCTTC.

Regarding this clone: It differs at one base from a far larger clone, so likely a read error. The CDR3 bases are TGTGCCAGCAGCCCGGACAGGGTGAACACTGAAGCTTTCTTT. Encoded protein: CASSPDRVNTEAFF. The chain uses TRBV9 and TRBJ1-1; 8 bases map to TRBD1. Germline CDR1 reads SGDLS; CDR2 reads YYNGEE. The CDR3 totals 14 residues. Trimming cost V 4 bases and J 0 bases; bases outside gene matches: 2.